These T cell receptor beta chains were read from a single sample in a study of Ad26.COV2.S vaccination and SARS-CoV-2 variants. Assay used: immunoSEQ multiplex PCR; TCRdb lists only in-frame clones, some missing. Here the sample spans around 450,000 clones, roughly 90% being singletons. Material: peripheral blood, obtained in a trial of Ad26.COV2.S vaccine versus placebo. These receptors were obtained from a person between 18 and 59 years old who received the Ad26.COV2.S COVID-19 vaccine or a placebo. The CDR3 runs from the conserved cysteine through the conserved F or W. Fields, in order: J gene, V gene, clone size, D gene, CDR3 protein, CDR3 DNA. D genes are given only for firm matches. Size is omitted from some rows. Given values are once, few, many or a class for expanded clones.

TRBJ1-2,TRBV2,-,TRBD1,CASSARGQGSYGYTF,TGTGCCAGCAGTGCGAGGGGACAGGGGAGCTATGGCTACACCTTC
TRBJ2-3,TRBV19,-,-,CASRKSGSSTDTQYF,TGTGCCAGTAGAAAATCAGGTTCCAGTACAGATACGCAGTATTTT
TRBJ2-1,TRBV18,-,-,CASSPPGVGRSYNEQFF,TGTGCCAGCTCACCACCGGGAGTAGGGCGCTCCTACAATGAGCAGTTCTTC
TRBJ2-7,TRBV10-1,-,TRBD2,CASNPGLAGSSYEQYF,TGCGCCAGCAATCCGGGGCTAGCGGGGAGCTCCTACGAGCAGTACTTC
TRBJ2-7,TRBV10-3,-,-,CAISESRAYYEQYF,TGTGCCATCAGTGAGTCGAGGGCGTACTACGAGCAGTACTTC
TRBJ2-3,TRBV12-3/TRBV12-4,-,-,CASSLLDTQYF,TGTGCCAGCAGTTTATTAGATACGCAGTATTTT
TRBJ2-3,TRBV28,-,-,CASAAFRTDTQYF,TGTGCCAGTGCTGCGTTCCGCACAGATACGCAGTATTTT
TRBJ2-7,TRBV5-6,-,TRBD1,CASSHTGQGNHEQYF,TGTGCCAGCAGCCATACCGGACAGGGAAACCACGAGCAGTACTTC
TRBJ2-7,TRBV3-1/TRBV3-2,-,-,CASSQDVGGYEQYF,TGTGCCAGCAGCCAAGATGTGGGGGGCTACGAGCAGTACTTC
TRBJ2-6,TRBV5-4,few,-,CASSLEGGGGYGANVLTF,TGTGCCAGCAGCTTGGAAGGAGGGGGCGGCTACGGGGCCAACGTCCTGACTTTC
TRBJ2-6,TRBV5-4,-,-,CASSYDVSGANVLTF,TGTGCCAGCAGCTATGATGTCTCTGGGGCCAACGTCCTGACTTTC
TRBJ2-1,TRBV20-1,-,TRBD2,CSASQTSGGPNEQFF,TGCAGTGCTAGTCAGACTAGCGGGGGGCCAAATGAGCAGTTCTTC
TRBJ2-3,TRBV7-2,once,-,CASSLDVTRTDTQYF,TGTGCCAGCAGCTTAGACGTCACCCGCACAGATACGCAGTATTTT
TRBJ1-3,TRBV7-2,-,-,CASSLAVGRSGNTIYF,TGTGCCAGCAGCTTAGCGGTAGGACGGTCTGGAAACACCATATATTTT
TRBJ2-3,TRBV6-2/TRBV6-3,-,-,CASSTNPYDRGATDTQYF,TGTGCCAGCAGTACTAACCCCTATGATCGGGGGGCCACAGATACGCAGTATTTT
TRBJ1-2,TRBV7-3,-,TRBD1,CASGEGASGYTF,TGTGCCAGCGGCGAGGGGGCTTCTGGCTACACCTTC
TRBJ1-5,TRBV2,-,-,CASSDSARRSNQPQHF,TGTGCCAGCAGCGACTCGGCGAGGCGTAGCAATCAGCCCCAGCATTTT
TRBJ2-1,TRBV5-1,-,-,CASSQAGSYNEQFF,TGCGCCAGCAGCCAAGCCGGGTCCTACAATGAGCAGTTCTTC
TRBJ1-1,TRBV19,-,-,CASSPPGAMNTEAFF,TGTGCCAGTAGTCCTCCGGGAGCCATGAACACTGAAGCTTTCTTT
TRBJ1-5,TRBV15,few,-,CATSRDRSGNQPQHF,TGTGCCACCAGCAGAGATCGTTCAGGGAATCAGCCCCAGCATTTT
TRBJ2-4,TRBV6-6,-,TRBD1,CASSYSTGRGDIQYF,TGTGCCAGCAGTTACTCGACAGGGCGAGGGGACATTCAGTACTTC
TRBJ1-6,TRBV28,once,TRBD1,CASEGAPDSPLHF,TGTGCCAGCGAGGGGGCGCCTGATTCACCCCTCCACTTT
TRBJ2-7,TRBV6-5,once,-,CASSYSIRAPYEQYF,TGTGCCAGCAGTTACTCGATTCGCGCTCCATACGAGCAGTACTTC
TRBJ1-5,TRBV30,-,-,CAWSVYRDQPQHF,TGTGCCTGGAGTGTATACAGGGATCAGCCCCAGCATTTT
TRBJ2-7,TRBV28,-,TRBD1,CASSLWRQGDYEQYF,TGTGCCAGCAGTTTATGGCGTCAGGGGGACTACGAGCAGTACTTC
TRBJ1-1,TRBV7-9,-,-,CASSLEGPGSEAFF,TGTGCCAGCAGCTTGGAAGGACCAGGAAGTGAAGCTTTCTTT
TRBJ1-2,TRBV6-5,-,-,CAIEASSYGYTF,TGTGCCATCGAGGCCTCTTCCTATGGCTACACCTTC
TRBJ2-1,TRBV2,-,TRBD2,CASSETLAGGPHEQFF,TGTGCCAGCAGTGAAACCCTAGCGGGGGGGCCTCATGAGCAGTTCTTC
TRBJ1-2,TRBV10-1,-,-,CASSADRLRGYTF,TGCGCCAGCAGCGCAGACAGGCTTCGGGGCTACACCTTC
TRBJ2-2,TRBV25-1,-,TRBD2,CGPLQAGGFTGELFF,TGTGGGCCCCTACAAGCGGGGGGGTTCACCGGGGAGCTGTTTTTT
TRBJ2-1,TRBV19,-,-,CASSWGYEQFF,TGTGCCAGTAGTTGGGGTTATGAGCAGTTCTTC
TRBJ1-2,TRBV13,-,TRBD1,CASSSGTGDGYTF,TGTGCCAGCAGCTCCGGGACAGGGGACGGCTACACCTTC
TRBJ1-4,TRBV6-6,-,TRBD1,CASSPRQGASRLFF,TGTGCCAGCAGTCCCAGACAGGGGGCGTCGCGGCTGTTTTTT
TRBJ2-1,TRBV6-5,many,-,CASSYSGRGPYNEQFF,TGTGCCAGCAGTTACTCCGGTCGGGGGCCATACAATGAGCAGTTCTTC
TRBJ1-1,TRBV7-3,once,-,CASSSGTLTEAFF,TGTGCCAGCAGTTCGGGGACGCTCACTGAAGCTTTCTTT
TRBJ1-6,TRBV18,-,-,CASSPSQGLNSYNSPLHF,TGTGCCAGCTCACCGAGCCAGGGGCTAAACTCCTATAATTCACCCCTCCACTTT
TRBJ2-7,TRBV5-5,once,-,CASTRGRGGYEQYF,TGTGCCAGTACCCGAGGGCGAGGGGGCTACGAGCAGTACTTC
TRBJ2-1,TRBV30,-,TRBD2,CASSRQRGGIYNEQFF,TGTGCCTCTTCGAGGCAGCGGGGGGGCATTTACAATGAGCAGTTCTTC
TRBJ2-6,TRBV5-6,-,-,CASSLVGLPSGANVLTF,TGTGCCAGCAGCTTGGTGGGCCTCCCGTCTGGGGCCAACGTCCTGACTTTC
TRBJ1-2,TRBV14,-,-,CASSPDQLGVPVTF,TGTGCCAGCAGCCCGGACCAGTTGGGTGTTCCTGTCACCTTC
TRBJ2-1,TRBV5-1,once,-,CASSLGVYEQFF,TGCGCCAGCAGCTTGGGGGTCTATGAGCAGTTCTTC
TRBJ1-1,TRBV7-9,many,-,CASSPGAPTEAFF,TGTGCCAGCAGCCCAGGCGCACCGACTGAAGCTTTCTTT
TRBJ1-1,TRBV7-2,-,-,CASSLFEGPYTEAFF,TGTGCCAGCAGCTTATTCGAGGGCCCGTACACTGAAGCTTTCTTT
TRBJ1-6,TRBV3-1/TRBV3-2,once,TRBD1,CASSQDRNYNSPLHF,TGTGCCAGCAGCCAGGACAGGAACTATAATTCACCCCTCCACTTT
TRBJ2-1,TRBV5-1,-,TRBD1,CASSYRGSSSYNEQFF,TGCGCCAGCAGCTACAGGGGTTCGAGCTCCTACAATGAGCAGTTCTTC
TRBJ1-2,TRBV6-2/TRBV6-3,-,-,CASSQTDYLGYTF,TGTGCCAGCAGCCAGACAGACTATTTAGGCTACACCTTC
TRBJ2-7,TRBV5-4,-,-,CASSTLDSTYEQYF,TGTGCCAGCAGCACCCTGGACAGTACCTACGAGCAGTACTTC
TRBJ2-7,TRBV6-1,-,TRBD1,CASSARRDRGLYEQYF,TGTGCCAGCAGTGCACGCCGGGACAGGGGGCTCTACGAGCAGTACTTC
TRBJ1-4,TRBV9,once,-,CASSVDITNEKLFF,TGTGCCAGCAGCGTAGATATAACAAATGAAAAACTGTTTTTT
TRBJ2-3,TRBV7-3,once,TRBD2,CASSLGLDRADTQYF,TGTGCCAGCAGCTTGGGACTAGATAGGGCAGATACGCAGTATTTT
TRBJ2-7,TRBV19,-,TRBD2,CASSPGRGTYEQYF,TGTGCCAGCTCCCCAGGGAGGGGAACCTACGAGCAGTACTTC
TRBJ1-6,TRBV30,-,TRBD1,CAWSRDRVYSPLHF,TGTGCCTGGAGCCGGGACAGGGTCTATTCACCCCTCCACTTT
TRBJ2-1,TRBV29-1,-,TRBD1,CSVGRLTGGNEQFF,TGCAGCGTGGGTCGCCTGACAGGGGGCAATGAGCAGTTCTTC
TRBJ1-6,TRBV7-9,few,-,CASSPSGARNSPLHF,TGTGCCAGCAGCCCCAGCGGGGCTCGTAATTCACCCCTCCACTTT
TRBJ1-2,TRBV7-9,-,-,CASSLGTRLTYTF,TGTGCCAGCAGCTTAGGCACTAGATTAACCTACACCTTC
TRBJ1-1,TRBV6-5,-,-,CASRRTRDGEAFF,TGTGCCAGCAGACGGACCAGAGACGGTGAAGCTTTCTTT
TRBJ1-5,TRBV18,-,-,CASSPRGSDQPQHF,TGTGCCAGCTCACCGCGGGGGTCCGATCAGCCCCAGCATTTT
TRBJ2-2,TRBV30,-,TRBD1,CAWRPGRQGSGELFF,TGTGCCTGGAGGCCGGGCCGACAGGGCTCCGGGGAGCTGTTTTTT
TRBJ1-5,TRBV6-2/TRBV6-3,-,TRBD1,CASSYSSGQGLVDQPQHF,TGTGCCAGCAGTTACTCTTCAGGACAGGGCTTAGTGGATCAGCCCCAGCATTTT
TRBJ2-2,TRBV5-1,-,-,CASSLGPNTGELFF,TGCGCCAGCAGCTTGGGTCCGAACACCGGGGAGCTGTTTTTT